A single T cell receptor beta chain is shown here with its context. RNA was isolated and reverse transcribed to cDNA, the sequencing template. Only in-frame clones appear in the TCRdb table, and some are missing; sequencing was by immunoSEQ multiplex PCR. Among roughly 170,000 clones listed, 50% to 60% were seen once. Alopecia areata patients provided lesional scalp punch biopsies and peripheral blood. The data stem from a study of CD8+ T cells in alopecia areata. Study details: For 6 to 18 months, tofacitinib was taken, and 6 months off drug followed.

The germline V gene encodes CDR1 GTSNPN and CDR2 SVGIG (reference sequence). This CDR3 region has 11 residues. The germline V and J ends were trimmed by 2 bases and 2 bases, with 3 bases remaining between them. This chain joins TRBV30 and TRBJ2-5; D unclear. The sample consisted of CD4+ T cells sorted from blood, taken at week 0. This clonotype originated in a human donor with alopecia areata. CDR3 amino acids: CAWSKQETQYF. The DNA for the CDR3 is TGTGCCTGGAGTAAACAAGAGACCCAGTACTTC. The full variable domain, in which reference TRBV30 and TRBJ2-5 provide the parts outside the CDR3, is SQTIHQWPATLVQPVGSPLSLECTVEGTSNPNLYWYRQAAGRGLQLLFYSVGIGQISSEVPQNLSASRPQDRQFILSSKKLLLSDSGFYLCAWSKQETQYFGPGTRLLVL.